Below, one T cell receptor (beta chain) is given with its context. The antigen remains unidentified. The sample originates from a study of cytomegalovirus exposure and HLA in healthy donors. Study information: Genotyping showed around 80% of almost 400 donors falling in the Caucasian-associated ancestry cluster.

PCR involved 60 Vbeta and 13 Jbeta primers. In the original workflow: A later analysis counted 65 million to 90 million unique TCR beta chains, around 10 million shared. Clones were sequenced by immunoSEQ multiplex PCR, and TCRdb holds only the in-frame ones, with some missing. V and J calls plus clone size are reproduced from that table; the DNA served to infer D and trimming. The profile covers about 120,000 clones, with over 60% appearing a single time and 3% to 4% taken by the ten largest. Findings and caveats of the study: Available immune exposure information was restricted to CMV serostatus only.

This TCR was recovered from a woman in her 30s in good health and CMV-seropositive. The sequenced material came from PBMCs.

This CDR3 reads CASSPSGKVYEQYF. The CDR3 DNA reads as TGTGCCAGCAGTCCCTCAGGGAAAGTTTACGAGCAGTACTTC. The chain couples TRBV6-1 to TRBJ2-7, with D maybe TRBD1 (5 bases). Trimming removed 5 bases at V and 4 bases at J, with 15 bases between. The CDR3 loop spans 14 amino acids. CDR1 is MNHNS and CDR2 is SASEGT in the germline V gene.